The T cell receptor (beta chain) under discussion was sequenced for a study of cytomegalovirus exposure and HLA in healthy donors. As for the study in general: A prior study identified approximately 110 million unique TCR beta sequences from about 180 million T cells.

When sampled, the donors appeared nominally healthy, though they likely had unrecorded immune exposures. Note on this clone: The antigen remains unidentified.

Study-wide points: The majority of CMV-associated TCR beta chains were reported as apparently HLA-restricted in a later analysis.

Trimming left V 3 bases short and J 1 base short, with 13 bases between. This CDR3 is built from 16 residues. Germline loops: CDR1 SGHTA, CDR2 FQGNSA. The PCR had 60 Vbeta and 13 Jbeta primers. Repertoires were generated with immunoSEQ multiplex PCR, while TCRdb's copy carries only in-frame clones and drops some. The sample carries under 200,000 clones, about 13% recorded once. The TCR was taken from a man aged 45-65 years in good health and CMV-seropositive. The sequencing sample was made of PBMCs. The chain recombines TRBV7-2 with TRBJ1-5; a possible D gene is TRBD1 (5 bases). The CDR3 DNA is TGTGCCAGCAGCTTCTCCCGGGGGGAAAGCAATCAGCCCCAGCATTTT. Translating it yields CASSFSRGESNQPQHF.